A single sample gave rise to the 19 T cell receptor beta chains below, sequenced in a study of CD39 and CD103 CD8 tumor-infiltrating T cells. Profiled with immunoSEQ multiplex PCR; TCRdb holds only in-frame clones, not every one. The repertoire holds thousands of clones, with about 66% as singletons. The sample consisted of CD8+ T cells sorted from blood. Noted subset: total memory CD8 T cells (CD45RA-CCR7+/-) from blood or uninvolved lymph node. Receptors originate from a human donor with head and neck squamous cell carcinoma.

The chain links TRBV6-1 to TRBJ2-6, with no clear D. Germline V gene sequence: CDR1 MNHNS, CDR2 SASEGT. V was trimmed by 3 bases and J by 4 bases, leaving 7 bases between them. There are 14 residues in the CDR3. The CDR3 DNA reads TGTGCCAGCAGTGACTCCGAGGGGGCCAACGTCCTGACTTTC. Its protein is CASSDSEGANVLTF.

The table lists this clone with a count of one. The rearrangement joins TRBV7-8 to TRBJ1-2; 8 bases map to TRBD1. Germline CDR1 reads SGHVS; CDR2 reads FQNEAQ. The CDR3 has 15 residues. J was trimmed by 4 bases and V by 1 base; bases with no gene match: 5. The CDR3 loop is CASSLVAGGFYGYTF. CDR3 DNA: TGTGCCAGCAGCTTAGTGGCAGGGGGCTTCTATGGCTACACCTTC.

This chain uses TRBV5-6 with TRBJ1-2; D remains unclear. There are 14 residues in the CDR3. Germline V CDR1 and CDR2: SGHDT, YYEEEE. Deletions cut 0 bases from V and 7 bases from J, with 13 bases between. Written as DNA, the CDR3 is TGTGCCAGCAGCTTGGACCGCCGGAGAGGTGGCTACACCTTC. Its translation: CASSLDRRRGGYTF.

The rearrangement joins TRBV6-5 to TRBJ2-1; 8 bases fit TRBD1. The germline gives CDR1 MNHEY, CDR2 SVGAGI. This CDR3 is 13 amino acids long. V shed 6 bases and J 8 bases; nucleotides not matched to a gene: 6. The CDR3 reads CASSSDRVDEQFF. Written as DNA, the CDR3 is TGTGCCAGCAGCTCGGACAGGGTTGATGAGCAGTTCTTC.

V gene TRBV21-1 combines with J gene TRBJ2-5; the D call of TRBD2 is as the table states it, not checked on the DNA. TRBV21-1 is a pseudogene locus. CDR3 length: 16 residues. DNA for the CDR3: TGTGCCAGCAGCAAACTGGGACTAGCGGGGAAGGAGACCCAGTACTTC. It translates to CASSKLGLAGKETQYF.

The rearrangement links TRBV6-6 to TRBJ1-2; 9 nucleotides line up with TRBD1. Germline V gene lookup returns CDR1 MNHNY and CDR2 SVGAGI (reference sequence). This CDR3 is built from 13 residues. V lost 5 bases and J lost 4; bases outside the gene matches: 2. The CDR3 region has the DNA TGTGCCAGCAGTCAGGACAGGGGCTATGGCTACACCTTC. Amino acids: CASSQDRGYGYTF.

This clone was detected a few times. The gene calls are TRBV16 and TRBJ2-4; tentatively, D is TRBD1 (5 bases). Germline CDR1 KGHSY, CDR2 FQNENV. Deletions cut 4 bases from V and 7 bases from J, with 14 bases between. This CDR3 region has 14 residues. CDR3 in amino acids: CASSPGRDLNIQYF. CDR3 in DNA: TGTGCCAGCAGCCCCGGCAGGGATTTGAACATTCAGTACTTC.

The chain carries TRBV6-5 and TRBJ1-2; 9 nucleotides line up with TRBD1. Germline assignment: CDR1 MNHEY and CDR2 SVGAGI. The CDR3 runs to 12 residues. V shed 6 bases, J shed 8 bases, and the junction held 4 bases outside the gene matches. CDR3 protein: CASSWDRVGYTF. The CDR3 DNA is TGTGCCAGCAGCTGGGACAGGGTCGGCTACACCTTC.

V gene TRBV5-5 combines with J gene TRBJ2-5, with D perhaps matching TRBD2 (7 bases). V was trimmed by 2 bases and J by 5 bases, leaving 19 bases between them. Per germline, CDR1 SGHKS and CDR2 YYEKEE (reference sequence). The CDR3 has 16 residues. The CDR3 spells CASSFSGPGAQETQYF. As DNA, the CDR3 is TGTGCCAGCAGCTTTAGCGGGCCGGGGGCGCAGGAGACCCAGTACTTC.

The count of this clone is one. The chain links TRBV29-1 to TRBJ2-3; no clear D. Trimming pared 6 bases from V and 3 bases from J, leaving 13 bases between. Germline CDR1 is SQVTM and CDR2 is ANQGSEA. The CDR3 totals 13 residues. The CDR3 DNA sequence: TGCAGCGTGCCCTCTGAGAATACAGATACGCAGTATTTT. This encodes CSVPSENTDTQYF.

V usage is TRBV7-9 and J usage is TRBJ2-7, with D possibly TRBD1 on 6 matching bases. The CDR3 loop spans 15 amino acids. V was shortened by 1 base and J by 0 bases, with 10 bases between the two germline ends. Germline CDR1 and CDR2: SEHNR and FQNEAQ (reference sequence). CDR3 bases: TGTGCCAGCAGCTTAGTCACAGGGAGCTCCTACGAGCAGTACTTC. It yields the protein CASSLVTGSSYEQYF.

CDR3 region: CATTLFQGAYNEQFF. For the CDR3, the DNA is TGTGCCACCACCCTTTTTCAGGGGGCCTACAATGAGCAGTTCTTC. V and J are TRBV7-9 and TRBJ2-1, with 7 bases that match TRBD1. CDR1 and CDR2 from the germline V gene are SEHNR and FQNEAQ (reference sequence). V lost 10 bases and J lost 2; bases outside the gene matches: 11. CDR3 length equals 15 residues.

The chain joins TRBV9 to TRBJ2-5; 11 bases fit TRBD2. CDR1 is SGDLS, CDR2 YYNGEE, per germline. V lost 3 bases and J lost 5; bases outside the gene matches: 9. The CDR3 covers 16 residues. The CDR3 bases are TGTGCCAGCAGCGCTGGAGGGGGACTAGCGGCGGAGACCCAGTACTTC. It specifies CASSAGGGLAAETQYF.

Only one count was recorded for this clone. V is TRBV9 and J is TRBJ2-6; weak D call: TRBD2 (6 bases). The V gene lost 3 bases and the J gene lost 1 base, with 11 bases spanning the gap. The CDR3 covers 16 residues. Germline V gene lookup returns CDR1 SGDLS and CDR2 YYNGEE. Here the CDR3 DNA reads TGTGCCAGCAGCGGGAGGGAAAAGTCTGGGGCCAACGTCCTGACTTTC. It yields the protein CASSGREKSGANVLTF.

The rearrangement uses TRBV11-2 and TRBJ2-7; 9 nucleotides line up with TRBD2. Germline V lookup: CDR1 SGHAT, CDR2 FQNNGV. V dropped 5 bases and J dropped 3; count of bases not matched to a gene: 8. This CDR3 has 15 residues. CDR3 sequence (DNA): TGTGCCAGCAGCGATGAGACTAGCGGATACTACGAGCAGTACTTC. It translates to CASSDETSGYYEQYF.

The chain couples TRBV19 to TRBJ1-6; D remains ambiguous. In germline, CDR1 is LNHDA, CDR2 SQIVND (reference sequence). The CDR3 consists of 14 residues. Trimming took 3 bases from V and 5 from J, leaving 8 bases between them. For the CDR3, the DNA is TGTGCCAGTAGTATTACGGGTGATAATTCACCCCTCCACTTT. Protein sequence: CASSITGDNSPLHF.

The chain combines TRBV10-3 with TRBJ2-1, with 7 nucleotides matching TRBD1. This CDR3 region has 16 residues. The germline V gene encodes CDR1 ENHRY and CDR2 SYGVKD. J gave up 0 bases and V 5 bases, and 7 bases lay outside the gene matches. The CDR3 bases are TGTGCCATCAGTCTAGGGGGCGAGGGCTCCTACAATGAGCAGTTCTTC. Translating it yields CAISLGGEGSYNEQFF.

The chain joins TRBV5-6 to TRBJ1-5; no definite D call. The CDR3 runs 12 residues. V gave up 4 bases and J gave up 3 bases, with 5 bases separating them. Germline V gives CDR1 SGHDT, CDR2 YYEEEE. The CDR3 DNA sequence: TGTGCCAGCAGCATAGACAATCAGCCCCAGCATTTT. Translation: CASSIDNQPQHF.

V and J are TRBV27 and TRBJ2-3, with D tentatively TRBD2 (5 bases). Deletions cut 4 bases from V and 2 bases from J, with 16 bases between. This CDR3 spans 16 amino acids. CDR1 and CDR2 from the germline V gene are MNHEY and SMNVEV (reference sequence). As DNA, the CDR3 is TGTGCCAGCAGTTCCCGCGGCAGCGGAACCACAGATACGCAGTATTTT. As protein: CASSSRGSGTTDTQYF.